These 19 T cell receptor beta chains originate from one sample sequenced in a study of T cells in Graves' hyperthyroidism and ophthalmopathy. The CDR3 regions of TCR beta were amplified from RNA transcripts. HTBI primers were employed in a first-round RT-PCR of the TCR CDR3. TCRdb re-called the multiplex PCR reads through MiXCR, storing one row per CDR3 protein. The sample lists 250,000 to 300,000 distinct CDR3 sequences, roughly 13% occurring once. The sequenced sample was blood. All receptors derive from a woman aged 40 to 50 with Graves' hyperthyroidism.

This chain joins TRBV12-3 or TRBV12-4 and TRBJ2-7; 9 bases match TRBD2. V was clipped by 5 bases and J by 5 bases; unmatched bases: 13. The length of the CDR3 is 16 residues. CDR3 nucleotides: TGTGCCAGCAGTCCCCAATTAGCGGGAGACCTCAACGAGCAGTACTTC. It encodes CASSPQLAGDLNEQYF.

On this clonotype: A read error may be the cause here, since a much bigger clone is one base away. The chain is built from TRBV28 and TRBJ2-5; 8 bases align to TRBD1. V shed 10 bases, J shed 4 bases, and the junction held 11 bases outside the gene matches. Germline CDR1 MDHEN, CDR2 SYDVKM. CDR3 length equals 14 residues. CDR3 loop: CATKSGQVVETQYF. In nucleotides, the CDR3 is TGTGCCACAAAATCGGGACAGGTGGTAGAGACCCAGTACTTC.

The DNA for the CDR3 is TGTGCCAGCAGTTTGGTGGGCTTGTCCAAAAACATTCAGTACTTC. Protein: CASSLVGLSKNIQYF. The genes are TRBV12-3 or TRBV12-4 and TRBJ2-4; D uncertain. The CDR3 runs to 15 residues. V was clipped by 3 bases and J by 2 bases, with 11 bases between them.

This clonotype was seen repeatedly, ten times or more. An end of the junction differs from the germline gene, which may be a read error. The V and J genes are TRBV27 and TRBJ2-1; 8 bases align to TRBD2. The germline gives CDR1 MNHEY, CDR2 SMNVEV (reference sequence). The CDR3 has 13 residues. CDR3 sequence reads: CASTSGFYNEQFF. The DNA for the CDR3 is TGTGCCAGCACTAGCGGGTTCTACAATGAGCAATTCTTC.

This clonotype was counted ten times or more. V is TRBV2 and J is TRBJ1-2; the D is unclear. This CDR3 is 14 amino acids long. Germline CDR1 SNHLY, CDR2 FYNNEI. Trimming cost V 5 bases and J 6 bases, with 16 bases left between them. The CDR3 reads CASSLTRDLDGYTF. CDR3 in DNA: TGTGCCAGCAGTTTAACTAGGGATTTGGATGGCTACACCTTC.

The CDR3 reads CASSLRQGVGQPQHF. In nucleotides, the CDR3 is TGTGCCAGCAGTTTAAGACAGGGGGTAGGACAGCCCCAGCATTTT. The rearrangement uses TRBV28 and TRBJ1-5, with TRBD1 matching over 9 bases. Germline CDR1 MDHEN, CDR2 SYDVKM. The CDR3 consists of 15 residues. V gave up 2 bases and J gave up 7 bases; unmatched junction bases: 6.

This clonotype turned up a few times. The chain combines TRBV4-2 with TRBJ1-5, with no clear D. V lost 1 base to trimming and J lost 5 bases, with 12 bases between them. CDR1 LGHNA and CDR2 YNFKEQ come from the germline V gene. The CDR3 has 15 amino acids. The CDR3 loop reads CASSQAKTSYQPQHF. CDR3 sequence (DNA): TGTGCCAGCAGCCAAGCTAAGACAAGCTATCAGCCCCAGCATTTT.

This clonotype has ten or more counts. The chain couples TRBV7-2 to TRBJ1-2; D unresolved. CDR1 is SGHTA, CDR2 FQGNSA, per germline. The CDR3 length is 12 residues. Trimming pared 3 bases from V and 2 bases from J, leaving 4 bases between. Written as DNA, the CDR3 is TGTGCCAGCAGCTTTGGGAACTATGGCTACACCTTC. The encoded protein is CASSFGNYGYTF. The complete variable domain, with remaining parts taken from reference TRBV7-2 and TRBJ1-2, reads GAGVSQSPSNKVTEKGKDVELRCDPISGHTALYWYRQSLGQGLEFLIYFQGNSAPDKSGLPSDRFSAERTGGSVSTLTIQRTQQEDSAVYLCASSFGNYGYTFGSGTRLTVV.

This clonotype was detected ten times or more. The rearrangement uses TRBV6-5 and TRBJ2-7; D remains unclear. CDR1 is MNHEY, CDR2 SVGAGI, per germline. The CDR3 totals 15 residues. The V end lost 2 bases, the J end lost 5 bases, and 16 bases lay between the germline ends. CDR3 DNA sequence: TGTGCCAGCAGTTACGTAGACTCCTTGGCTAACGAGCAGTACTTC. It yields the protein CASSYVDSLANEQYF.

With regard to this clonotype: One base away lies a much larger clone, so this may be a sequencing read error. The V call is TRBV6-1, the J call TRBJ1-1; possible D gene TRBD1, 5 bases. Germline V gene data show CDR1 as MNHNS and CDR2 as SASEGT. This CDR3 comprises 13 residues. The DNA of the CDR3 is TGTGCCAGCAAGCTTGACAGATACACTGGAGCTTTCTTT. It encodes CASKLDRYTGAFF.

This chain connects TRBV20-1 to TRBJ2-5; no reliable D call. The germline CDR1 and CDR2 sequences are DFQATT and SNEGSKA (reference sequence). The ends were cut back, 5 bases at V and 5 bases at J, with 9 bases in the middle. This CDR3 spans 11 amino acids. CDR3 sequence: CSALVAETQYF. CDR3 DNA sequence: TGCAGTGCTTTAGTGGCTGAGACCCAGTACTTC.

This clonotype was seen a few times. The chain carries TRBV19 and TRBJ2-1; 7 nucleotides agree with TRBD2. The CDR3 has 13 amino acids. V was clipped by 3 bases and J by 8 bases; unmatched bases: 4. Per germline, CDR1 LNHDA and CDR2 SQIVND (reference sequence). CDR3 protein: CASSISLADEQFF. The CDR3 DNA sequence: TGTGCCAGTAGTATCTCTCTAGCGGATGAGCAGTTCTTC. The full variable domain, its missing parts supplied by reference TRBV19 and TRBJ2-1, is DGGITQSPKYLFRKEGQNVTLSCEQNLNHDAMYWYRQDPGQGLRLIYYSQIVNDFQKGDIAEGYSVSREKKESFPLTVTSAQKNPTAFYLCASSISLADEQFFGPGTRLTVL.

This clonotype was picked up many times. V and J are TRBV6-2 or TRBV6-3 and TRBJ2-7; 8 bases agree with TRBD2. The CDR3 has 15 residues. Germline lookup yields CDR1 MNHEY and CDR2 SVGEGT. V shed 1 base, J shed 2 bases, and the junction held 4 bases outside the gene matches. CDR3 nucleotide sequence: TGTGCCAGCAGTTACTTGAGCGGGAGAACCTACGAGCAGTACTTC. Its protein is CASSYLSGRTYEQYF.

This clonotype was detected ten times or more. The chain links TRBV7-2 to TRBJ2-2; D gene ambiguous. Germline CDR1 SGHTA, CDR2 FQGNSA. The ends were cut back, 3 bases at V and 0 bases at J, with 11 bases in the middle. CDR3 length: 16 residues. In DNA form, the CDR3 reads TGTGCCAGCAGCTTGGTCGGTGCCACGAACACCGGGGAGCTGTTTTTT. Amino acid sequence: CASSLVGATNTGELFF.

The V and J genes are TRBV7-9 and TRBJ2-5, with no clear D. Germline V gene sequence: CDR1 SEHNR, CDR2 FQNEAQ (reference sequence). The ends were cut back, 5 bases at V and 2 bases at J, with 12 bases in the middle. The CDR3 length is 14 residues. As DNA, the CDR3 is TGTGCCAGCAGCCGCCCCGGCAGACAAGAGACCCAGTACTTC. This sequence encodes CASSRPGRQETQYF.

This clonotype was recorded at least ten times. This may come from a read error, since a much larger clone is one base off. The chain uses TRBV6-1 and TRBJ1-1; unclear D gene. Trimming removed 6 bases from V and 0 bases from J, with 2 bases in between. The CDR3 runs to 11 residues. Germline V gives CDR1 MNHNS, CDR2 SASEGT. The CDR3 bases are TGTGCCAGCAGGATGAACACTGAAGCTTTCTTT. Translating gives CASRMNTEAFF.

This clonotype has a count of ten or more. The chain combines TRBV3-1 with TRBJ2-7; D remains ambiguous. Trimming left V 1 base short and J 3 bases short, with 7 bases between. The CDR3 totals 13 residues. Per germline, CDR1 LGHDT and CDR2 YNNKEL (reference sequence). CDR3 DNA: TGTGCCAGCAGCCAAGGACCACTCTACGAGCAGTACTTC. This encodes CASSQGPLYEQYF.

This chain joins TRBV20-1 and TRBJ1-2, with D tentatively TRBD1 (5 bases). Deletions cut 5 bases from V and 0 bases from J, with 10 bases between. The CDR3 sequence is 13 residues long. In germline, CDR1 is DFQATT, CDR2 SNEGSKA (reference sequence). CDR3 protein: CSARDLTNYGYTF. The CDR3, as DNA: TGCAGTGCTCGGGACCTTACTAACTATGGCTACACCTTC.

In its sample, this clonotype was seen many times. The genes are TRBV7-8 and TRBJ2-7; 8 positions match TRBD1. The CDR3 sequence is 15 residues long. Germline CDR1 reads SGHVS; CDR2 reads FQNEAQ. V was pared by 4 bases and J by 3 bases, with 8 bases of the junction left unmatched. CDR3 residues: CASSWADRALYEQYF. DNA for the CDR3: TGTGCCAGCAGCTGGGCGGACAGGGCCCTCTACGAGCAGTACTTC.